This TCR beta chain was profiled in a study of CD8 T cells in ankylosing spondylitis. Study conclusions and caveats: A subset of motif variants has previously been described in the synovial fluid and blood of reactive arthritis. Made up of about eight highly homologous variants, a TCR beta motif appeared characteristic of ankylosing spondylitis blood. Matched ankylosing spondylitis synovial fluid reportedly contained a significantly enriched population of disease-linked clones.

Library preparation for TCR beta used quantitative 5'-RACE with molecular barcodes. TCRdb processed the 5' RACE reads anew with MiXCR; each CDR3 protein has one entry. Here the sample spans some 30,000 distinct CDR3 sequences, approximately 7.1% being singletons. Notes on this clonotype: Its antigen is not known.

This CDR3 has 14 amino acids. CDR1 is SQVTM and CDR2 is ANQGSEA in the germline V gene. V gave up 6 bases and J gave up 8 bases; unmatched junction bases: 10. The chain is built from TRBV29-1 and TRBJ1-6, with TRBD1 identical over 7 bases. Material: blood, either unsorted or a sorted T cell fraction (not recorded which). The sequence was obtained from a male donor with ankylosing spondylitis or in good health (not recorded which). Written as DNA, the CDR3 is TGCAGCGTCACCACGACAGGGTTGGATTCACCCCTCCACTTT. It is translated as CSVTTTGLDSPLHF.